This T cell receptor (beta chain) was recovered during a study of Ad26.COV2.S vaccination and SARS-CoV-2 variants. Study results and caveats: Vaccine and placebo recipients had comparable breadth of non-spike TCRs.

V lost 2 bases, J lost 4 bases, and 12 bases lay in between. Germline lookup yields CDR1 SGHNT and CDR2 YYREEE (reference sequence). The CDR3 length is 14 residues. Treatment here: roughly 18 received Ad26.COV2.S at low or high dose, single or two shots; about 5 received placebo; per-sample allocation not given. Day 63 following the first vaccine or placebo injection was when the samples were taken. Some clones are missing from TCRdb's copy, which holds only in-frame ones; the method was immunoSEQ multiplex PCR. The sample shows 380,000 or so clones, 83% of them seen only once. With respect to this clone: Its antigen is as yet unknown.

Sequenced here: peripheral blood, sampled in a trial of Ad26.COV2.S vaccine versus placebo. The receptor was derived from a person between 18 and 65 years old who received the Ad26.COV2.S COVID-19 vaccine or a placebo. The gene calls are TRBV5-4 and TRBJ1-1; D gene uncertain. The CDR3 region is CASSFGAEITEAFF. Here the CDR3 DNA reads TGTGCCAGCAGCTTTGGAGCTGAGATCACTGAAGCTTTCTTT.